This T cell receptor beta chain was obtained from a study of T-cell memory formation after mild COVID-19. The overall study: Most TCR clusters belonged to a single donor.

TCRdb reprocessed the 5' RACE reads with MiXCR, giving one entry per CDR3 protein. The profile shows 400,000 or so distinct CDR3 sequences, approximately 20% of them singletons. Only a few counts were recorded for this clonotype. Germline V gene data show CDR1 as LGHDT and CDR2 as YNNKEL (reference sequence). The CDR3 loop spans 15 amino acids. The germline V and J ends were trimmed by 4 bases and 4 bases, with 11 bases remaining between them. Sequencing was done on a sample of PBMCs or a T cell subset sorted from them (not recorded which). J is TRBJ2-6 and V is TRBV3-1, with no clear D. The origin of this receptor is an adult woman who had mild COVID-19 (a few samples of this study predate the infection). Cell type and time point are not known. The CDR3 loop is CASSLGSLGANVLTF. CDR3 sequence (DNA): TGTGCCAGCAGCCTAGGGTCTCTGGGGGCCAACGTCCTGACTTTC.